The 18 T cell receptor beta chains below were found in one sample sequenced in a study of CD8+ T cells in alopecia areata. The treatment was: oral pan-JAK inhibitor, 5-10 mg twice daily. Sequencing used cDNA as its template, made by extracting RNA and reverse transcribing it. The protocol was immunoSEQ multiplex PCR, while the TCRdb copy is restricted to in-frame clones and leaves out a portion. The sample consists of some 170,000 clones, around 58% of them appearing once. This specimen consisted of CD4+ T cells sorted from blood, obtained at approximately week 56, from a patient treated with tofacitinib. These receptor sequences come from a human donor with alopecia areata.

V usage is TRBV5-4 and J usage is TRBJ1-2; no clear D. Trimming stripped 0 bases from V and 2 bases from J, with 8 bases between. The germline V gene has CDR1 SGHNT and CDR2 YYREEE (reference sequence). The CDR3 length is 14 residues. The CDR3 spells CASSLDGSNYGYTF. CDR3 in DNA: TGTGCCAGCAGCTTGGATGGCAGCAACTATGGCTACACCTTC. Full variable domain (outside the CDR3, taken from reference TRBV5-4 and TRBJ1-2): ETGVTQSPTHLIKTRGQQVTLRCSSQSGHNTVSWYQQALGQGPQFIFQYYREEENGRGNFPPRFSGLQFPNYSSELNVNALELDDSALYLCASSLDGSNYGYTFGSGTRLTVV.

The V call is TRBV9, the J call TRBJ2-1, with D tentatively TRBD1 (5 bases). The V gene's germline CDR1 is SGDLS and CDR2 YYNGEE. The CDR3 totals 15 residues. The V gene lost 0 bases and the J gene lost 4 bases, with 11 bases spanning the gap. The CDR3 DNA is TGTGCCAGCAGCGTAGACCAGGGAAGATACAATGAGCAGTTCTTC. Its translation: CASSVDQGRYNEQFF.

As DNA, the CDR3 is TGCAGCGTCTCGACAGAGCTTAATTCACCCCTCCACTTT. Translated, it gives CSVSTELNSPLHF. This sequence joins TRBV29-1 and TRBJ1-6, with a weak D call TRBD1 (5 bases). The CDR3 covers 13 residues. Germline lookup yields CDR1 SQVTM and CDR2 ANQGSEA. Trimming cost V 6 bases and J 6 bases, with 12 bases left between them.

This clone is deemed medium-sized (0.01 to 0.1%). The V call is TRBV7-8, the J call TRBJ2-7; 11 bases line up with TRBD2. The V gene end was trimmed by 4 bases and the J gene end by 0 bases; junction bases not matched to a gene: 17. Germline loops: CDR1 SGHVS, CDR2 FQNEAQ. This CDR3 has 20 residues. As DNA, the CDR3 is TGTGCCAGCAGCTCCCTTATCGCTAGCGGGGGGCGTAGATACTCCTACGAGCAGTACTTC. This codes for CASSSLIASGGRRYSYEQYF.

This chain connects TRBV27 to TRBJ2-4; D is unresolved. The length of the CDR3 is 13 residues. Trimming pared 6 bases from V and 5 bases from J, leaving 11 bases between. The germline V gene encodes CDR1 MNHEY and CDR2 SMNVEV (reference sequence). The CDR3 bases are TGTGCCAGCAGGGGTTGGGGTGAAAACATTCAGTACTTC. This sequence encodes CASRGWGENIQYF.

The chain employs TRBV6-5 and TRBJ2-6; D remains ambiguous. Germline V gene sequence: CDR1 MNHEY, CDR2 SVGAGI. V was clipped by 4 bases and J by 0 bases, with 7 bases between them. The CDR3 consists of 15 residues. The CDR3 is CASSSFGSGANVLTF. CDR3 in DNA: TGTGCCAGCAGTTCTTTCGGCTCTGGGGCCAACGTCCTGACTTTC.

This rearrangement joins TRBV15 to TRBJ1-1, with 7 bases aligning to TRBD1. This CDR3 spans 16 amino acids. After removal of 4 bases from V and 3 bases from J, the junction contained 11 bases not matched to a gene. The V gene's germline CDR1 is LNHNV and CDR2 YYDKDF (reference sequence). The CDR3 spells CATSKYPTGKDTEAFF. The CDR3 DNA follows: TGTGCCACCAGCAAATACCCGACAGGGAAGGACACTGAAGCTTTCTTT.

The V call is TRBV20-1, the J call TRBJ2-3; D ambiguous. Germline values: CDR1 DFQATT, CDR2 SNEGSKA (reference sequence). CDR3 length equals 11 residues. Trimming pared 6 bases from V and 6 bases from J, leaving 10 bases between. The CDR3 spells CSAALGDTQYF. CDR3 DNA sequence: TGCAGTGCCGCCCTCGGGGATACGCAGTATTTT.

The chain uses TRBV6-1 and TRBJ2-7; 9 nucleotides line up with TRBD1. Germline values: CDR1 MNHNS, CDR2 SASEGT. This CDR3 is built from 13 residues. The ends lost 7 bases at V and 5 bases at J; junction bases unmatched: 6. The CDR3: CASTGGTGHEQYF. In nucleotides, the CDR3 is TGTGCCAGCACCGGGGGGACAGGGCACGAGCAGTACTTC.

The chain links TRBV2 to TRBJ1-6; D gene unclear. Trimming shortened V by 6 bases and J by 5 bases, and 8 bases separated the two germline ends. The CDR3 sequence is 13 residues long. Germline lookup yields CDR1 SNHLY and CDR2 FYNNEI. The CDR3 DNA reads as TGTGCCAGCAGCAGCCAAGATAATTCACCCCTCCACTTT. Amino acids: CASSSQDNSPLHF.

The CDR3 bases are TGTGCCAGCAGCGTAGCGGCGACCTCTGGGGCCAACGTCCTGACTTTC. Its protein is CASSVAATSGANVLTF. The J gene is TRBJ2-6, the V gene TRBV9, with D hard to call. This CDR3 has 16 residues. Trimming removed 0 bases at V and 0 bases at J, with 7 bases between. Germline V CDR1 and CDR2: SGDLS, YYNGEE.

CDR3 bases: TGCGCCAGCAGCTTTGGGGATCGGTCCTACAATGAGCAGTTCTTC. Its protein is CASSFGDRSYNEQFF. The chain joins TRBV5-1 to TRBJ2-1; no firm D call. Trimming took 2 bases from V and 1 from J, leaving 10 bases between them. The V gene's germline CDR1 is SGHRS and CDR2 YFSETQ. This CDR3 is 15 amino acids long.

This chain joins TRBV30 and TRBJ1-1; TRBD1 matches 7 bases. Unmatched junction bases numbered 3, after V lost 3 bases and J lost 2 bases. CDR1 is GTSNPN, CDR2 SVGIG, per germline (reference sequence). This CDR3 contains 13 residues. The CDR3 DNA sequence: TGTGCCTGGAGGGGACAGATTAACACTGAAGCTTTCTTT. This gives the protein CAWRGQINTEAFF. Full variable domain (outside the CDR3, taken from reference TRBV30 and TRBJ1-1): SQTIHQWPATLVQPVGSPLSLECTVEGTSNPNLYWYRQAAGRGLQLLFYSVGIGQISSEVPQNLSASRPQDRQFILSSKKLLLSDSGFYLCAWRGQINTEAFFGQGTRLTVV.

The chain links TRBV5-1 to TRBJ2-7, with D perhaps TRBD1 (6 bases). Trimming took off 0 bases at V and 0 bases at J, with 7 bases between the two ends. The CDR3 is made up of 14 amino acids. CDR1 is SGHRS and CDR2 is YFSETQ in the germline V gene. CDR3 region: CASSLDRVSYEQYF. The CDR3 region has the DNA TGCGCCAGCAGCTTGGACAGGGTCTCCTACGAGCAGTACTTC. Based on the CDR3 plus reference TRBV5-1 and TRBJ2-7, the full variable domain is KAGVTQTPRYLIKTRGQQVTLSCSPISGHRSVSWYQQTPGQGLQFLFEYFSETQRNKGNFPGRFSGRQFSNSRSEMNVSTLELGDSALYLCASSLDRVSYEQYFGPGTRLTVT.

This clone came up many times. The CDR3 region is CASSRDQNGIYEQYF. The CDR3 DNA follows: TGTGCCAGCAGCCGGGACCAGAACGGTATATACGAGCAGTACTTC. V is TRBV11-2 and J is TRBJ2-7; the D call may be TRBD1 or TRBD2 (5 bases each). Looked up from germline, CDR1 is SGHAT and CDR2 is FQNNGV. The CDR3 has 15 residues. V lost 5 bases, J lost 4 bases, and 18 bases lay in between.

The V and J genes are TRBV29-1 and TRBJ2-7; D unresolved. This CDR3 region has 16 residues. Germline loops: CDR1 SQVTM, CDR2 ANQGSEA. Trimming shortened V by 6 bases and J by 5 bases, and 26 bases separated the two germline ends. CDR3 DNA: TGCAGCGTCCTGAAGGCCGTCAGAGGCTTAAGGGACGAGCAGTACTTC. Its protein product is CSVLKAVRGLRDEQYF.

The rearrangement joins TRBV5-1 to TRBJ1-4, with D unresolved. The CDR3 extends over 13 amino acids. V was clipped by 4 bases and J by 8 bases, with 12 bases between them. CDR1 SGHRS and CDR2 YFSETQ come from the germline V gene. CDR3 sequence reads: CASSEGSLEKLFF. In DNA, the CDR3 is TGCGCCAGCAGCGAGGGAAGCCTGGAAAAACTGTTTTTT.

The rearrangement joins TRBV19 to TRBJ1-1; possible D gene TRBD1, 5 bases. V lost 4 bases, J lost 0 bases, and 12 bases lay in between. Germline-derived CDR1 and CDR2 are LNHDA and SQIVND (reference sequence). This CDR3 region has 15 residues. CDR3 sequence (DNA): TGTGCCAGTAGTACGGACAAATTCATGAACACTGAAGCTTTCTTT. Translated, it gives CASSTDKFMNTEAFF.